The source of this T cell receptor beta chain is a study of shared clonotypes between healthy human individuals. Study background: A few men and two women, aged 18 to 49, were donors. Donors had three CD4 naive, three CD4 memory, two CD8 naive and one CD8 memory plate apiece. Study-level results: Sampling covered nothing but blood. Tissue TCR repertoires likely differ from those found in blood.

Remarks on this clone: Its antigen is currently unknown. A much bigger clone sits one base away, suggesting this may be a read error.

Splitting of CD4+ cells produced CD45RA+ naive and CD45RA-negative memory subsets. Profiled with immunoSEQ multiplex PCR; TCRdb holds only in-frame clones, not every one. The sample has some 1.1 million clones; roughly 77% are singletons. Germline values: CDR1 SNHLY, CDR2 FYNNEI. The CDR3 is made up of 15 amino acids. This chain joins TRBV2 and TRBJ1-5; D call uncertain. This clonotype was obtained from a man younger than 30 in good health. Some clones in this sample may be carry-over from other donors' samples. Source material: memory CD4+ T cells from PBMCs. Documented subset: CD45RA-negative fraction. CDR3 region: CASGDTGGREQPQHF. DNA for the CDR3: TGTGCCAGCGGTGATACGGGAGGGAGGGAGCAGCCCCAGCATTTT.